This T cell receptor (beta chain) was identified in a study of T cell changes during pregnancy in multiple sclerosis. Sequencing was performed with immunoSEQ multiplex PCR; in TCRdb, only in-frame clones are kept and a portion is missing. The table shows just under 85,000 clones, with roughly nine tenths occurring only once. Germline V CDR1 and CDR2: MDHEN, SYDVKM. V was trimmed by 4 bases and J by 4 bases, leaving 10 bases between them. The CDR3 has 13 amino acids. The chain uses TRBV28 and TRBJ1-1; D gene ambiguous. The sequencing used peripheral blood, collected in the first trimester of pregnancy. The clonotype comes from a female donor with multiple sclerosis, enrolled in a pregnancy study. The CDR3 nucleotides read TGTGCCAGCAGTTCTGGTTCGGGCACTGAAGCTTTCTTT. This sequence encodes CASSSGSGTEAFF.